The TCR beta chain under discussion was sequenced for a study of Ad26.COV2.S vaccination and SARS-CoV-2 variants. Study observations and caveats: Substantial post-vaccination breadth of spike-specific CD8+ and CD4+ T cell responses was reported.

Method: immunoSEQ multiplex PCR; TCRdb's copy keeps in-frame clones and lacks some. In the table there are some 190,000 clones, around 90% of which are singletons. Comment on this clone: Its cognate antigen is unknown.

Trimming shortened V by 5 bases and J by 5 bases, and 19 bases separated the two germline ends. The CDR3 covers 15 residues. CDR1 is SGHRS and CDR2 is YFSETQ in the germline V gene. The source of this sequence is a human donor who had recovered from COVID-19. The V and J genes are TRBV5-1 and TRBJ2-5; the D gene is possibly TRBD1 (6 bases). The starting material was peripheral blood, obtained after recovery from COVID-19. The CDR3 coding sequence is TGCGCCAGCAGGAACCCGGACAGCTATGAGGAGACCCAGTACTTC. It encodes CASRNPDSYEETQYF.